This passage covers 27 T cell receptor beta chains from one sample sequenced in a study of T cell repertoires in ileal Crohn's disease (dated by TCRdb to about 2019). The method behind the library was the immunoSEQ multiplex PCR assay. TCRdb limited this immuneACCESS table to in-frame rearrangements with V and J called. A share of clones is missing; checked studies link under half to unresolved V genes, and the rest is unexplained. This sample has approximately 13,000 clones in its table, and around nine tenths of those were observed once. Over 3.5% of the sample rests with the top ten. The sample was ileal tissue. The receptor set was obtained from an adult with Crohn's disease.

The chain has TRBV12-5 and TRBJ1-2; no clear D gene. This CDR3 is 12 amino acids long. The germline V and J ends were trimmed by 3 bases and 3 bases, with 5 bases remaining between them. In germline, CDR1 is LGHNT, CDR2 FRNRAP. This CDR3 reads CASGFGYYGYTF. The CDR3 bases are TGTGCTAGTGGTTTTGGCTACTATGGCTACACCTTC.

The chain combines TRBV2 with TRBJ1-2; D ambiguous. Germline CDR1 reads SNHLY; CDR2 reads FYNNEI. The CDR3 covers 12 residues. V was pared by 2 bases and J by 8 bases, with 9 bases between. The CDR3 nucleotides read TGTGCCAGCAGTGAAACACCGAGGGGCTACACCTTC. It translates to CASSETPRGYTF.

The rearrangement links TRBV6-5 to TRBJ2-7; TRBD1 agrees at 7 bases. Germline loops: CDR1 MNHEY, CDR2 SVGAGI. The V and J ends lost 6 bases and 2 bases, in that order; junction bases with no gene match: 7. There are 14 residues in the CDR3. The CDR3 bases are TGTGCCAGCAGCTTGGGACAGTTCCCCTACGAGCAGTACTTC. Translating it yields CASSLGQFPYEQYF.

The rearrangement links TRBV28 to TRBJ2-7; possibly TRBD2 for D (5 bases). This CDR3 is 14 amino acids long. The V and J ends lost 2 bases and 2 bases respectively, with 10 bases between them. Germline CDR1 MDHEN, CDR2 SYDVKM. The DNA for the CDR3 is TGTGCCAGCAGTTTAGAGGGCCATCCCTACGAGCAGTACTTC. This gives the protein CASSLEGHPYEQYF.

This chain links TRBV7-2 with TRBJ2-5, with 11 nucleotides matching TRBD2. Germline CDR1 and CDR2: SGHTA and FQGNSA. The CDR3 extends over 16 amino acids. After removal of 3 bases from V and 5 bases from J, the junction contained 8 bases not matched to a gene. CDR3 nucleotide sequence: TGTGCCAGCAGCTTGATCCGGGCTAGCGGGGGGGAGACCCAGTACTTC. Translation: CASSLIRASGGETQYF.

The chain joins TRBV25-1 to TRBJ1-4; D may be TRBD1 (5 bases). Deletions cut 4 bases from V and 7 bases from J, with 13 bases between. This CDR3 region has 14 residues. Germline values: CDR1 MGHDK, CDR2 SYGVNS. This CDR3 reads CASSARGGGEKLFF. The CDR3 DNA reads TGTGCCAGCAGTGCCCGCGGGGGGGGTGAAAAACTGTTTTTT.

This CDR3 is CASSPMLTTGYEQYF. The CDR3 DNA reads as TGTGCCAGTAGCCCAATGTTGACGACAGGCTACGAGCAGTACTTC. The chain is built from TRBV19 and TRBJ2-7, with a weak D call TRBD1 (6 bases). The CDR3 length is 15 residues. The V gene's germline CDR1 is LNHDA and CDR2 SQIVND (reference sequence). V lost 6 bases and J 3 bases, leaving 18 bases between the germline ends.

This chain links TRBV2 with TRBJ2-1, with 14 nucleotides matching TRBD2. Per germline, CDR1 SNHLY and CDR2 FYNNEI. This CDR3 spans 16 amino acids. V trimming: 5 bases; J trimming: 8 bases; junction bases outside the gene matches: 8. This CDR3 reads CASSSTGTSGSYEQFF. Written as DNA, the CDR3 is TGTGCCAGCAGTTCTACCGGGACTAGCGGGAGCTATGAGCAGTTCTTC.

Notes on this clone: One junction end does not reproduce the germline sequence, and a read error may be involved. The sample carries other DNA sequences with the same CDR3. This chain connects TRBV19 to TRBJ2-7; 7 nucleotides align to TRBD1. Germline V gene sequence: CDR1 LNHDA, CDR2 SQIVND (reference sequence). The CDR3 totals 12 residues. The CDR3 region has the DNA TGTGCTAGTAGCCTAGACAGGGACGAGCAGTACTTC. It specifies CASSLDRDEQYF.

The chain uses TRBV6-5 and TRBJ1-2, with D unclear. This CDR3 has 13 residues. Trimming pared 2 bases from V and 2 bases from J, leaving 6 bases between. Looked up from germline, CDR1 is MNHEY and CDR2 is SVGAGI. CDR3 sequence: CASSYDKNYGYTF. CDR3 coding DNA: TGTGCCAGCAGTTACGACAAGAACTATGGCTACACCTTC.

The chain carries TRBV7-9 and TRBJ2-7, with D possibly being TRBD2 (7 bases). The germline V gene encodes CDR1 SEHNR and CDR2 FQNEAQ (reference sequence). V shed 6 bases and J shed 4 bases, with 22 bases lying between them. This CDR3 contains 16 residues. The CDR3 here is CASRGAAGALGYEQYF. CDR3 DNA: TGTGCCAGCAGGGGGGCGGCGGGGGCCTTGGGGTACGAGCAGTACTTC.

The V and J genes are TRBV7-2 and TRBJ1-1, with D maybe TRBD1 (5 bases). Trimming pared 5 bases from V and 3 bases from J, leaving 16 bases between. Germline lookup yields CDR1 SGHTA and CDR2 FQGNSA. The CDR3 spans 15 residues. CDR3 in DNA: TGTGCCAGCAGCCAAGGGGACTCTATCTACACTGAAGCTTTCTTT. This codes for CASSQGDSIYTEAFF.

The chain joins TRBV29-1 to TRBJ1-5; 9 bases map to TRBD1. The CDR3 sequence is 13 residues long. V trimming: 5 bases; J trimming: 4 bases; junction bases outside the gene matches: 3. In germline, CDR1 is SQVTM, CDR2 ANQGSEA. Here the CDR3 DNA reads TGCAGCGTTACCGGACAGGGGAATCAGCCCCAGCATTTT. Amino acid sequence: CSVTGQGNQPQHF.

This clone was picked up a small number of times. The CDR3 DNA reads TGTGCCAGCAGTCCCCCACAACAGGAGACAAGCCCATACAATGAGCAGTTCTTC. It encodes CASSPPQQETSPYNEQFF. The chain has TRBV6-4 and TRBJ2-1; TRBD1 might be the D (5 bases). The CDR3 totals 18 residues. Trimming shortened V by 5 bases and J by 4 bases, and 24 bases separated the two germline ends. CDR1 is MRHNA and CDR2 is SNTAGT in the germline V gene.

The genes are TRBV7-2 and TRBJ1-5; 7 positions agree with TRBD1. Losses at the gene ends were 2 bases for V and 3 bases for J; bases not matched to a gene: 7. The CDR3 length is 16 residues. Germline lookup yields CDR1 SGHTA and CDR2 FQGNSA. The CDR3 DNA follows: TGTGCCAGCAGCTTAACCCCACAGGGGAACAATCAGCCCCAGCATTTT. Protein product: CASSLTPQGNNQPQHF.

The rearrangement links TRBV28 to TRBJ2-7, with 11 bases fitting TRBD2. From germline, CDR1 is MDHEN and CDR2 SYDVKM. Losses at the gene ends were 7 bases for V and 6 bases for J; bases not matched to a gene: 11. CDR3 length: 15 amino acids. The CDR3 coding sequence is TGTGCCAGCACCCCTGGATCGCTAGCGGGGGGCGAGCAGTACTTC. Translating it yields CASTPGSLAGGEQYF.

The chain employs TRBV19 and TRBJ2-1, with 10 bases that match TRBD2. CDR1 is LNHDA, CDR2 SQIVND, per germline (reference sequence). This CDR3 spans 15 amino acids. Unmatched junction bases numbered 4, after V lost 6 bases and J lost 2 bases. The CDR3: CASSGGTSAYNEQFF. CDR3 DNA sequence: TGTGCCAGTAGCGGCGGGACTAGCGCCTACAATGAGCAGTTCTTC.

This chain links TRBV9 with TRBJ2-2, with D uncertain. V lost 2 bases and J lost 4, with 3 bases in between. Germline V gives CDR1 SGDLS, CDR2 YYNGEE. CDR3 length: 12 amino acids. The CDR3 DNA reads TGTGCCAGCAGCGTCGGCACCGGGGAGCTGTTTTTT. This translates into CASSVGTGELFF.

The chain recombines TRBV28 with TRBJ2-5; no clear D. Germline CDR1 reads MDHEN; CDR2 reads SYDVKM. The CDR3 runs 14 residues. Deletions cut 2 bases from V and 2 bases from J, with 9 bases between. The CDR3 DNA reads as TGTGCCAGCAGTTTACGAGGCGTACAAGAGACCCAGTACTTC. This codes for CASSLRGVQETQYF.

J is TRBJ1-1 and V is TRBV9; no definite D call. The germline V gene has CDR1 SGDLS and CDR2 YYNGEE. The V gene lost 2 bases and the J gene lost 5 bases, with 7 bases spanning the gap. CDR3 length: 12 residues. The CDR3 DNA reads as TGTGCCAGCAGCGTTGGAGGTACTGAAGCTTTCTTT. Its translation is CASSVGGTEAFF.

This clone was seen a few times. This chain uses TRBV5-1 with TRBJ1-4; 7 positions match TRBD1. Germline V gene lookup returns CDR1 SGHRS and CDR2 YFSETQ. CDR3 length: 15 amino acids. J gave up 8 bases and V 7 bases, and 14 bases lay outside the gene matches. CDR3 nucleotide sequence: TGCGCCAGCGGCGATCTGACAGGGTCGGGAGAAAAACTGTTTTTT. This gives the protein CASGDLTGSGEKLFF.

The V call is TRBV4-2, the J call TRBJ1-4; TRBD1 agrees at 7 bases. The CDR3 is 14 amino acids. J was trimmed by 4 bases and V by 5 bases; bases with no gene match: 4. Germline-derived CDR1 and CDR2 are LGHNA and YNFKEQ. The CDR3 nucleotides are TGTGCCAGCAGCGGCGGACAGGATAATGAAAAACTGTTTTTT. Encoded protein: CASSGGQDNEKLFF.

The rearrangement links TRBV4-1 to TRBJ1-1; maybe TRBD1 (5 bases). Germline CDR1 MGHRA, CDR2 YSYEKL. V gave up 3 bases and J gave up 6 bases, with 14 bases separating them. CDR3 length: 14 residues. The CDR3 coding sequence is TGCGCCAGCAGCCAGCAAGGGGATTTCGCTGAAGCTTTCTTT. It codes for CASSQQGDFAEAFF.

The chain is built from TRBV5-1 and TRBJ1-1; weak D call: TRBD1 (5 bases). The CDR3 has 12 residues. Germline CDR1 SGHRS, CDR2 YFSETQ. V was trimmed by 6 bases and J by 5 bases, leaving 11 bases between them. For the CDR3, the DNA is TGCGCCAGCAACCACGGGGGGACTGAAGCTTTCTTT. Protein sequence: CASNHGGTEAFF. Together with reference TRBV5-1 and TRBJ1-1, the CDR3 gives the full variable domain: KAGVTQTPRYLIKTRGQQVTLSCSPISGHRSVSWYQQTPGQGLQFLFEYFSETQRNKGNFPGRFSGRQFSNSRSEMNVSTLELGDSALYLCASNHGGTEAFFGQGTRLTVV.

The chain uses TRBV7-9 and TRBJ2-7; TRBD1 matches 9 bases. The CDR3 length is 14 residues. CDR1 SEHNR and CDR2 FQNEAQ come from the germline V gene (reference sequence). J gave up 4 bases and V 5 bases, and 6 bases lay outside the gene matches. The CDR3 loop is CASSRRDRDYEQYF. CDR3 sequence (DNA): TGTGCCAGCAGCCGGCGGGACAGGGATTACGAGCAGTACTTC.

The J gene is TRBJ2-2, the V gene TRBV4-3, with 7 bases aligning to TRBD1. This CDR3 is 15 amino acids long. Germline loops: CDR1 LGHNA, CDR2 YSLEER. V shed 3 bases, J shed 4 bases, and the junction held 5 bases outside the gene matches. The CDR3: CASSHTDRVTGELFF. The CDR3 DNA reads as TGCGCCAGCAGCCATACCGACAGGGTCACCGGGGAGCTGTTTTTT.

This chain connects TRBV10-3 to TRBJ2-2; the match to TRBD1 covers 7 bases. With V trimmed by 6 bases and J by 2 bases, 9 bases remained unmatched. CDR1 is ENHRY, CDR2 SYGVKD, per germline. This CDR3 contains 16 residues. DNA for the CDR3: TGTGCCATCAGATCCGGGACAGCCATTAACACCGGGGAGCTGTTTTTT. Protein: CAIRSGTAINTGELFF.